This T cell receptor (beta chain) comes out of a study of PD-1 blockade in classical Hodgkin lymphoma. The study's findings and limits: CD4+ TCR diversity, unlike CD8+, climbed significantly by C4D1. Why repertoires differed is undefined; disease activity or prior therapy possibly contributed. As was reported, newly diagnosed patients showed lower baseline TCR diversity than healthy donors did. Individuals who commenced nivolumab within less than 1 year of ASCT were excluded.

Trimming cost V 0 bases and J 4 bases, with 6 bases left between them. In germline, CDR1 is MNHEY, CDR2 SVGAGI. The CDR3 contains 13 residues. Comment on this clone: Its antigen is not known.

Relapses following autologous stem cell transplantation were seen in all patients, with brentuximab vedotin exposure varying. Profiled with immunoSEQ multiplex PCR; TCRdb holds only in-frame clones, not every one. The profile shows 75,000 to 100,000 clones, roughly 88% of them singletons. This TCR was sampled from a human donor with classical Hodgkin lymphoma. The chain has TRBV6-5 and TRBJ1-2; D ambiguous. The sequencing here drew on peripheral blood mononuclear cells (PBMCs), taken at baseline. CDR3 sequence: CASSYSDGYGYTF. The CDR3 DNA follows: TGTGCCAGCAGTTACTCGGACGGCTATGGCTACACCTTC.